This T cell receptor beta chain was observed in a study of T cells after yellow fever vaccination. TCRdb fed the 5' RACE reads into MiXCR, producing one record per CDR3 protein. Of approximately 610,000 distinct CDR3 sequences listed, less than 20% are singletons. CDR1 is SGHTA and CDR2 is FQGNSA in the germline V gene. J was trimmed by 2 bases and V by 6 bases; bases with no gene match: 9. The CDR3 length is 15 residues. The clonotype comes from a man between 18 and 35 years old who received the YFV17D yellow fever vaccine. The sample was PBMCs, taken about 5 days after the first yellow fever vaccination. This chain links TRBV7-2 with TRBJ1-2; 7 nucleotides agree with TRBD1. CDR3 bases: TGTGCCAGCAGACCGCTCCCGGGACAGAACTATGGCTACACCTTC. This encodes CASRPLPGQNYGYTF.